These 12 T cell receptor beta chains came from one sample sequenced in a study of CD8 T cells in Susac syndrome. RNA amounts of 0.5 to 1 ug underwent reverse transcription with random hexamers. TCRdb re-called the immunoSEQ multiplex PCR reads through MiXCR, storing one row per CDR3 protein. The sample includes 150,000 to 200,000 distinct CDR3 sequences, almost 96% of them seen just once. What was sequenced was CD4+ T cells from PBMCs. The source of these receptors is a human donor with multiple sclerosis.

Here the CDR3 DNA reads TGTGCCAGCATCAACGATCGCGGGAACACTGAAGCTTTCTTT. Encoded protein: CASINDRGNTEAFF. The genes are TRBV6-2 or TRBV6-3 and TRBJ1-1; unclear D gene. Germline V gene lookup returns CDR1 MNHEY and CDR2 SVGEGT. The CDR3 contains 14 residues. Trimming took off 7 bases at V and 1 base at J, with 13 bases between the two ends.

The rearrangement links TRBV7-8 to TRBJ2-6; no clear D gene. The V end lost 6 bases, the J end lost 1 base, and 4 bases lay between the germline ends. CDR1 and CDR2 from the germline V gene are SGHVS and FQNEAQ. The CDR3 is 13 amino acids. The CDR3 DNA is TGTGCCAGCAGGATATCTGGGGCCAACGTCCTGACTTTC. The encoded protein is CASRISGANVLTF. Using reference TRBV7-8 and TRBJ2-6 for the parts outside the CDR3, the full variable domain is GAGVSQSPRYKVAKRGQDVALRCDPISGHVSLFWYQQALGQGPEFLTYFQNEAQLDKSGLPSDRFFAERPEGSVSTLKIQRTQQEDSAVYLCASRISGANVLTFGAGSRLTVL.

This chain links TRBV27 with TRBJ2-1; 8 nucleotides agree with TRBD2. The trim removed 2 bases at V and 4 bases at J, leaving 7 bases unmatched. The CDR3 length is 16 residues. CDR1 MNHEY and CDR2 SMNVEV come from the germline V gene (reference sequence). The CDR3 reads CASSLQARGGYNEQFF. CDR3 in DNA: TGTGCCAGCAGTTTACAGGCCCGGGGGGGGTACAATGAGCAGTTCTTC.

The chain uses TRBV7-3 and TRBJ2-7; D assignment may be TRBD1 or TRBD2 (5 bases each). From germline, CDR1 is SGHTA and CDR2 FQGTGA. This CDR3 region has 11 residues. Trimming cost V 2 bases and J 12 bases, with 11 bases left between them. The CDR3 nucleotides read TGTGCCAGCAGCTTAGAGGGACCGTTGTACTTC. Its protein is CASSLEGPLYF.

The rearrangement uses TRBV29-1 and TRBJ1-2; a possible D gene is TRBD1 (6 bases). This CDR3 has 11 residues. Germline V gene lookup returns CDR1 SQVTM and CDR2 ANQGSEA. V lost 7 bases to trimming and J lost 7 bases, with 13 bases between them. This chain's CDR3 is CSAWGPSGYTF. Written as DNA, the CDR3 is TGCAGCGCTTGGGGGCCGAGTGGCTACACCTTC.

For the CDR3, the DNA is TGCAGTGCAGACGGACGGACAGGAGAAGCTTTCTTT. Protein: CSADGRTGEAFF. V is TRBV20-1 and J is TRBJ1-1, with 7 bases fitting TRBD1. The CDR3 is made up of 12 amino acids. Germline values: CDR1 DFQATT, CDR2 SNEGSKA (reference sequence). V trimming: 6 bases; J trimming: 8 bases; junction bases outside the gene matches: 9.

This chain connects TRBV4-2 to TRBJ2-7; perhaps TRBD2 as D (5 bases). Trimming shortened V by 1 base and J by 2 bases, and 9 bases separated the two germline ends. The CDR3 is 14 amino acids. Germline loops: CDR1 LGHNA, CDR2 YNFKEQ. The CDR3 DNA reads TGTGCCAGCAGCCAAGGGCGGGTTCCCTACGAGCAGTACTTC. This sequence encodes CASSQGRVPYEQYF.

The chain links TRBV5-4 to TRBJ2-7, with 9 bases identical to TRBD1. Per the germline V gene, CDR1 is SGHNT and CDR2 is YYREEE (reference sequence). The CDR3 runs to 15 residues. Trimming took 0 bases from V and 3 from J; bases not matched to a gene: 4. CDR3 nucleotides: TGTGCCAGCAGCTTGGATGGGACAGGGATCTACGAGCAGTACTTC. This gives the protein CASSLDGTGIYEQYF.

The rearrangement joins TRBV4-2 to TRBJ1-5; D might be TRBD1 (5 bases). Looked up from germline, CDR1 is LGHNA and CDR2 is YNFKEQ. CDR3 length: 17 residues. Trimming cost V 0 bases and J 0 bases, with 12 bases left between them. CDR3 loop: CASSQDFGTFSNQPQHF. CDR3 nucleotides: TGTGCCAGCAGCCAAGATTTTGGGACGTTTAGCAATCAGCCCCAGCATTTT.

The chain uses TRBV29-1 and TRBJ2-7; TRBD2 is a possible D gene (5 bases). The CDR3 is made up of 12 amino acids. Germline CDR1 and CDR2: SQVTM and ANQGSEA. V was shortened by 7 bases and J by 2 bases, with 12 bases between the two germline ends. The CDR3 DNA reads as TGCAGCGCCGGACTTAACACCTACGAGCAGTACTTC. The encoded protein is CSAGLNTYEQYF.

The chain recombines TRBV2 with TRBJ2-5; D gene uncertain. This CDR3 has 12 residues. V lost 5 bases and J lost 1, with 5 bases in between. From germline, CDR1 is SNHLY and CDR2 FYNNEI. This chain's CDR3 is CASSRLQETQYF. As DNA, the CDR3 is TGTGCCAGCAGTAGACTCCAAGAGACCCAGTACTTC.

The CDR3 here is CASSYKTGYDTQYF. In nucleotides, the CDR3 is TGCGCCAGCAGCTACAAGACAGGGTATGATACGCAGTATTTT. The chain carries TRBV5-1 and TRBJ2-3; 7 bases agree with TRBD1. The CDR3 extends over 14 amino acids. V lost 3 bases to trimming and J lost 6 bases; unmatched junction nucleotides: 7. CDR1 is SGHRS, CDR2 YFSETQ, per germline.